These 13 T cell receptor beta chains were all obtained from the same sample, sequenced in a study of blood T cell repertoires in COVID-19. The repertoire was sequenced with immunoSEQ multiplex PCR; TCRdb's copy has only in-frame clones and lacks some. The sample includes some 320,000 clones, about 85% of them seen just once. The specimen was PBMCs or T cells enriched from blood (not recorded which). These receptors were obtained from a woman aged 25-40 years who had been exposed to COVID-19.

The chain recombines TRBV7-9 with TRBJ2-3, with 14 nucleotides matching TRBD2. The CDR3 is 18 amino acids. Germline trimming cut 4 bases from V and 2 bases from J; bases unmatched to any gene: 8. Looked up from germline, CDR1 is SEHNR and CDR2 is FQNEAQ (reference sequence). CDR3 amino acids: CASSSGTSGGPLTDTQYF. The CDR3 DNA follows: TGTGCCAGCAGCTCCGGGACTAGCGGGGGACCTCTCACAGATACGCAGTATTTT.

The rearrangement links TRBV18 to TRBJ2-1, with 7 nucleotides matching TRBD2. V trimming: 1 base; J trimming: 7 bases; junction bases outside the gene matches: 4. The CDR3 is made up of 14 amino acids. The germline gives CDR1 KGHSH, CDR2 LQKENI. CDR3 in DNA: TGTGCCAGCTCACCACTCCAGGGAGGGAATGAGCAGTTCTTC. It translates to CASSPLQGGNEQFF.

V and J are TRBV11-2 and TRBJ1-6; TRBD1 matches 10 bases. The CDR3 contains 16 residues. J lost 7 bases, V lost 4 bases, and 7 bases had no gene match. Germline values: CDR1 SGHAT, CDR2 FQNNGV. The CDR3 DNA follows: TGTGCCAGCAGCTCGGGATCGGGACAGGGGAATTCACCCCTCCACTTT. Translated: CASSSGSGQGNSPLHF. The full variable domain, completed using reference TRBV11-2 and TRBJ1-6, is EAGVAQSPRYKIIEKRQSVAFWCNPISGHATLYWYQQILGQGPKLLIQFQNNGVVDDSQLPKDRFSAERLKGVDSTLKIQPAKLEDSAVYLCASSSGSGQGNSPLHFGNGTRLTVT.

The V gene is TRBV28, the J gene TRBJ2-1, with 7 bases matching TRBD2. J lost 1 base, V lost 10 bases, and 4 bases had no gene match. CDR3 length: 13 residues. Germline V gene sequence: CDR1 MDHEN, CDR2 SYDVKM. This CDR3 reads CAISGGSYNEQFF. The CDR3 nucleotides are TGTGCCATATCGGGGGGTTCCTACAATGAGCAGTTCTTC.

This clone was found a few times. The J gene is TRBJ1-2, the V gene TRBV6-1; 7 bases are shared with TRBD1. Germline CDR1 and CDR2: MNHNS and SASEGT. The V segment lost 2 bases and the J segment 5 bases; nucleotides outside the gene matches: 8. The CDR3 extends over 15 amino acids. The CDR3 sequence is CASSEKGASGYGYTF. The CDR3, as DNA: TGTGCCAGCAGTGAAAAGGGGGCCAGTGGGTATGGCTACACCTTC.

V gene TRBV19 combines with J gene TRBJ1-6; 7 bases align to TRBD1. The CDR3 sequence is 14 residues long. CDR1 and CDR2 (germline): LNHDA, SQIVND (reference sequence). V was pared by 5 bases and J by 9 bases, with 7 bases of the junction left unmatched. CDR3 sequence: CASSPRGHGSPLHF. CDR3 coding DNA: TGTGCCAGTAGTCCAAGGGGGCATGGTTCACCCCTCCACTTT.

The V gene is TRBV9, the J gene TRBJ1-1, with 8 bases that match TRBD1. J was trimmed by 1 base and V by 3 bases; bases with no gene match: 8. CDR3 length: 16 residues. The germline V gene has CDR1 SGDLS and CDR2 YYNGEE. In DNA form, the CDR3 reads TGTGCCAGCAGCGCGGAGGGACAGGCCCGGAACACTGAAGCTTTCTTT. It is translated as CASSAEGQARNTEAFF.

The chain uses TRBV5-4 and TRBJ2-7; weak D call: TRBD2 (5 bases). Germline assignment: CDR1 SGHNT and CDR2 YYREEE (reference sequence). Trimming shortened V by 0 bases and J by 3 bases, and 10 bases separated the two germline ends. This CDR3 has 14 amino acids. In nucleotides, the CDR3 is TGTGCCAGCAGCTTGGGCACACGGGACTACGAGCAGTACTTC. It specifies CASSLGTRDYEQYF.

CDR3 sequence reads: CASTQVAGTGSYF. The CDR3, as DNA: TGTGCCAGCACCCAGGTCGCTGGGACAGGGTCGTACTTC. The chain employs TRBV7-9 and TRBJ2-7, with TRBD1 matching over 9 bases. The CDR3 runs 13 residues. Germline lookup yields CDR1 SEHNR and CDR2 FQNEAQ (reference sequence). The junction had 13 bases not matched to a gene; V was cut back by 7 bases and J by 12 bases. Variable domain in full (rest from reference TRBV7-9 and TRBJ2-7): DTGVSQNPRHKITKRGQNVTFRCDPISEHNRLYWYRQTLGQGPEFLTYFQNEAQLEKSRLLSDRFSAERPKGSFSTLEIQRTEQGDSAMYLCASTQVAGTGSYFGPGTRLTVT.

This clone was recorded once. The chain uses TRBV11-2 and TRBJ2-3, with 7 bases aligning to TRBD2. J was trimmed by 3 bases and V by 2 bases; bases with no gene match: 11. Germline CDR1 is SGHAT and CDR2 is FQNNGV. The CDR3 totals 17 residues. CDR3 protein: CASSLNLGGSITDTQYF. The CDR3 DNA follows: TGTGCCAGCAGCTTAAATCTCGGCGGGAGTATTACAGATACGCAGTATTTT.

This clone was seen at least ten times. J is TRBJ2-7 and V is TRBV2; 10 bases align to TRBD1. Germline loops: CDR1 SNHLY, CDR2 FYNNEI. The CDR3 is 14 residues long. V lost 8 bases and J lost 4; bases outside the gene matches: 8. The CDR3 DNA follows: TGTGCCAGCTCGACGACAGGGGGCAAGTACGAGCAGTACTTC. It translates to CASSTTGGKYEQYF. Full variable domain (outside the CDR3, taken from reference TRBV2 and TRBJ2-7): EPEVTQTPSHQVTQMGQEVILRCVPISNHLYFYWYRQILGQKVEFLVSFYNNEISEKSEIFDDQFSVERPDGSNFTLKIRSTKLEDSAMYFCASSTTGGKYEQYFGPGTRLTVT.

The chain recombines TRBV12-5 with TRBJ2-3; D remains unclear. V was shortened by 7 bases and J by 2 bases, with 16 bases between the two germline ends. This CDR3 has 15 amino acids. CDR1 and CDR2 (germline): LGHNT, FRNRAP. CDR3 DNA sequence: TGTGCTAGTGTAGTTCCCTCACGACACACAGATACGCAGTATTTT. It yields the protein CASVVPSRHTDTQYF.

The chain recombines TRBV11-1 with TRBJ2-7, with 7 bases that match TRBD1. CDR1 and CDR2 from the germline V gene are SGHAT and FQDESV (reference sequence). V lost 10 bases and J lost 5; bases outside the gene matches: 17. The CDR3 extends over 15 amino acids. The chain's CDR3 is CATKRGIGGQDEQYF. CDR3 coding DNA: TGTGCCACCAAAAGGGGCATAGGGGGCCAGGACGAGCAGTACTTC. Variable domain in full (rest from reference TRBV11-1 and TRBJ2-7): EAEVAQSPRYKITEKSQAVAFWCDPISGHATLYWYRQILGQGPELLVQFQDESVVDDSQLPKDRFSAERLKGVDSTLKIQPAELGDSAMYLCATKRGIGGQDEQYFGPGTRLTVT.